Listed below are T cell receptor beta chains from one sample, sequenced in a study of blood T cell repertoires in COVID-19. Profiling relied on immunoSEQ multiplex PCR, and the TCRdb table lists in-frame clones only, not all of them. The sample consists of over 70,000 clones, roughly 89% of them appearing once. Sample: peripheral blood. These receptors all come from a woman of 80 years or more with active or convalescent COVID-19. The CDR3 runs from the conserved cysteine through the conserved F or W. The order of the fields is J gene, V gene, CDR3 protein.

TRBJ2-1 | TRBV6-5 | CASTPPTGTGVFF
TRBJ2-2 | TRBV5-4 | CASSPRTGVGTGELFF
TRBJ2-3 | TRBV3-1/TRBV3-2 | CASSQEGRASDTQYF
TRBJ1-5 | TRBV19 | CASSPPSRFGQPQHF
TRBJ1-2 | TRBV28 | CASSLVQDQGGYTF
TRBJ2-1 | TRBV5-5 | CASSEAGTPPFF
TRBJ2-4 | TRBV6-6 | CASGQGGIQYF
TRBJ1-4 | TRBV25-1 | CASGTANNEKLFF
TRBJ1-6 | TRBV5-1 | CASSLESSYNSPLHF
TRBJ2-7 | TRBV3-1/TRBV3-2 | CASSRSSGIGHYEQYF
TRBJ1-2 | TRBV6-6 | CASSYSSGQGPGYTF
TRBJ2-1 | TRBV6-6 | CASSYDTYNEQFF
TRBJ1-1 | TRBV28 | CASSYPTGAGNEAFF
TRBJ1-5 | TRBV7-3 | CASSSDRNQPQHF
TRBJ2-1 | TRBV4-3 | CASSQERYNEQFF
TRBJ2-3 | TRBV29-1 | CSAPDRGATSTDTQYF
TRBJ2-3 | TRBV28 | CASSPGGLGLADTQYF
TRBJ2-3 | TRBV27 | CASSFSLAGTDTQYF
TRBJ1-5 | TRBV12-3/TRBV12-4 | CASGQGHQPQHF
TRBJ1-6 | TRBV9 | CASSVDQGGRHNSPLHF
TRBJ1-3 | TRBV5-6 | CASSLGADSSGNTIYF